One and the same sample provided the 2 T cell receptor beta chains below, sequenced in a study of T cell changes during pregnancy in multiple sclerosis. Clones were sequenced by immunoSEQ multiplex PCR, and TCRdb holds only the in-frame ones, with some missing. The sample shows about 68,000 clones, 90% of them seen only once. Source: peripheral blood, taken in the third trimester of pregnancy. These receptors were taken from a female donor with multiple sclerosis, enrolled in a pregnancy study.

The chain carries TRBV4-2 and TRBJ2-3, with a weak D call TRBD2 (6 bases). This CDR3 contains 18 residues. Germline loops: CDR1 LGHNA, CDR2 YNFKEQ. The V and J ends lost 0 bases and 0 bases respectively, with 16 bases between them. The CDR3 DNA follows: TGTGCCAGCAGCCAAGATCAGAACTGGGGACTTAGCACAGATACGCAGTATTTT. Encoded protein: CASSQDQNWGLSTDTQYF.

The CDR3 coding sequence is TGTGCCAGTAGTGAGGCTAGCGGGGCAGATACGCAGTATTTT. Its protein is CASSEASGADTQYF. The genes are TRBV19 and TRBJ2-3; TRBD2 matches 9 bases. Germline loops: CDR1 LNHDA, CDR2 SQIVND (reference sequence). The CDR3 extends over 14 amino acids. V was clipped by 5 bases and J by 4 bases; unmatched bases: 4.